This TCR beta chain emerged from a study of a mutant IDH1 vaccine in newly diagnosed glioma. Study in general: Patients were started on vaccination 4-6 weeks after radiotherapy alone, or with temozolomide cycles. The study held visit V12 at week 35 and visit V13 at week 47. General observations from the study: Pseudoprogression showed no apparent link to changes in top peripheral T cell clonotypes.

Sample time point: week 35, safety follow-up. The content of each vaccine dose was 300 ug of mutant IDH1 20-mer peptide, and topical imiquimod accompanied it. Patients came in for eight vaccinations, in weeks 1, 3, 5, 7, 11, 15, 19 and 23. In the case of this clone: Its antigen is currently unknown.

Trimming removed 8 bases from V and 2 bases from J; junction bases left unmatched: 16. Germline CDR1 LNHDA, CDR2 SQIVND (reference sequence). This CDR3 has 17 amino acids. Generated by immunoSEQ multiplex PCR, the TCRdb table keeps only in-frame clones and is missing some. The sample carries about 33,000 clones, approximately 78% recorded once. The V gene is TRBV19, the J gene TRBJ2-7; 9 nucleotides agree with TRBD2. This receptor was obtained from a woman aged 18 to 35 with glioma. Sequencing was performed on PBMCs, taken from a glioma patient whose treatment included an IDH1 peptide vaccine. CDR3 sequence: CASEWGGRAYEAYEQYF. CDR3 nucleotide sequence: TGTGCCAGTGAGTGGGGCGGGAGGGCCTATGAGGCCTACGAGCAGTACTTC.